The T cell receptor beta chain described here comes from a study of cytomegalovirus exposure and HLA in healthy donors. This clone was detected a few times. Its cognate antigen is unknown. The PCR made use of 60 Vbeta and 13 Jbeta primers. Generated by immunoSEQ multiplex PCR, the TCRdb table keeps only in-frame clones and is missing some. The table shows fewer than 250,000 clones, with over 70% occurring only once. V was pared by 2 bases and J by 0 bases, with 7 bases of the junction left unmatched. Germline V gene data show CDR1 as MGHRA and CDR2 as YSYEKL. CDR3 length equals 18 residues. Study-wide results and caveats: As a later analysis revealed, the rate of TCR association differed by HLA locus, with DRB1 most and HLA-C fewest. Highly shared variants forming one cluster were likely a sequencing artifact. Presence/absence analyses assumed roughly uniform sequencing depth across donors, which may not hold.

Sequenced input: PBMCs. This receptor was taken from a woman under 30 in good health and CMV-seronegative. The chain employs TRBV4-1 and TRBJ1-6; 7 bases fit TRBD1. DNA of the CDR3: TGCGCCAGCAGCCAATTTCAGGGGGTAAGCTCCTATAATTCACCCCTCCACTTT. It encodes CASSQFQGVSSYNSPLHF.